This TCR beta chain was profiled in a study of cytomegalovirus exposure and HLA in healthy donors. PCR amplification relied on 60 Vbeta primers (plus 13 Jbeta primers). Clones were read by immunoSEQ multiplex PCR, and TCRdb kept only the in-frame ones, dropping some. The table records about 100,000 clones, 76% of them present only once. With V trimmed by 5 bases and J by 4 bases, 7 bases remained unmatched. The germline V gene has CDR1 KGHSH and CDR2 LQKENI. The CDR3 runs 15 residues. The clonotype comes from a man aged 35 to 55 in good health and CMV-seronegative. The sample was PBMCs. This sequence joins TRBV18 and TRBJ1-4, with 7 bases matching TRBD1. The CDR3, as DNA: TGTGCCAGCTCATCTTCGACAGGGATTAATGAAAAACTGTTTTTT. Its protein is CASSSSTGINEKLFF. Full variable domain (outside the CDR3, taken from reference TRBV18 and TRBJ1-4): NAGVMQNPRHLVRRRGQEARLRCSPMKGHSHVYWYRQLPEEGLKFMVYLQKENIIDESGMPKERFSAEFPKEGPSILRIQQVVRGDSAAYFCASSSSTGINEKLFFGSGTQLSVL.